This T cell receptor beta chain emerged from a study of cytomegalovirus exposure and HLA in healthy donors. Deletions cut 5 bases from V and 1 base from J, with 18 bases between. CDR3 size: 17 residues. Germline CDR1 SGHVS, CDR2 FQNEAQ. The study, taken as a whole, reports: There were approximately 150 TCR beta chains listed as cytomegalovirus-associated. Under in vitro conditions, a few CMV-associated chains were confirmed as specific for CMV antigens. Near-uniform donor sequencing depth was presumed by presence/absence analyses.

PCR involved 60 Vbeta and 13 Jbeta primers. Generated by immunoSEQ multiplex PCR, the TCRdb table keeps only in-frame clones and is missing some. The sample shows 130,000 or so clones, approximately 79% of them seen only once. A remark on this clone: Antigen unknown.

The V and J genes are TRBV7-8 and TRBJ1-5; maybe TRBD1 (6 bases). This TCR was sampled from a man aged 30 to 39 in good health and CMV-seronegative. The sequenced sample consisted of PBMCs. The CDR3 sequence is CASSPYAGGGSNQPQHF. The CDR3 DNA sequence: TGTGCCAGCAGCCCTTACGCGGGGGGCGGGAGCAATCAGCCCCAGCATTTT.